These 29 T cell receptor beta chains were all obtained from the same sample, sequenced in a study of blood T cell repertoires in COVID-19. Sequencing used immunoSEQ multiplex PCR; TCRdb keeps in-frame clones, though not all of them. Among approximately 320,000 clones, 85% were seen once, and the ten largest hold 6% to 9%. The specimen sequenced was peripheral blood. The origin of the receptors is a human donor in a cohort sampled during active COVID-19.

This chain's CDR3 is CASSVQGAGGEKLFF. CDR3 sequence (DNA): TGTGCCAGCAGCGTACAGGGGGCTGGCGGTGAAAAACTGTTTTTT. V gene TRBV7-8 combines with J gene TRBJ1-4; 9 bases line up with TRBD1. Trimming removed 5 bases from V and 7 bases from J; junction bases left unmatched: 8. Germline V gene lookup returns CDR1 SGHVS and CDR2 FQNEAQ. The length of the CDR3 is 15 residues.

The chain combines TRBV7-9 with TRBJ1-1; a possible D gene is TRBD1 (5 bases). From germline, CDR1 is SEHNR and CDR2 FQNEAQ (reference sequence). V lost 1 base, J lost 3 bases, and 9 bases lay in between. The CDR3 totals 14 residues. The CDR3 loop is CASSLVGHYTEAFF. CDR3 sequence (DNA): TGTGCCAGCAGCTTAGTAGGACATTACACTGAAGCTTTCTTT.

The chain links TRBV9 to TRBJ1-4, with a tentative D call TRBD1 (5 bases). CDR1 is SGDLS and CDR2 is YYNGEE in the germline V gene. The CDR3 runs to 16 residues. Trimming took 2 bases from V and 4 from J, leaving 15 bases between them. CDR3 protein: CASSVSLPGINEKLFF. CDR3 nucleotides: TGTGCCAGCAGCGTGAGCCTCCCAGGGATTAATGAAAAACTGTTTTTT.

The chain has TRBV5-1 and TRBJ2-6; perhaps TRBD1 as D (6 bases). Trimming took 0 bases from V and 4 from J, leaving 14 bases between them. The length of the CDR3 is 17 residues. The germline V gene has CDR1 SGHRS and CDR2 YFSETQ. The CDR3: CASSLESRGAGANVLTF. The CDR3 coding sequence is TGCGCCAGCAGCTTGGAATCCAGGGGCGCAGGGGCCAACGTCCTGACTTTC.

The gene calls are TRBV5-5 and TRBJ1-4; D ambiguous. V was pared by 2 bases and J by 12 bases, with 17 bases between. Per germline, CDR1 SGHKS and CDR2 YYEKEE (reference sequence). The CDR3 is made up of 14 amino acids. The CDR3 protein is CASSFRRTMEELFF. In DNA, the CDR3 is TGTGCCAGCAGCTTTAGAAGGACCATGGAGGAACTGTTTTTT.

CDR3 residues: CASSPRTDVEAFF. CDR3 nucleotides: TGCGCCAGCAGCCCCCGGACAGATGTTGAAGCTTTCTTT. The gene calls are TRBV5-1 and TRBJ1-1; weak D call: TRBD1 (6 bases). CDR3 size: 13 residues. Trimming left V 4 bases short and J 7 bases short, with 14 bases between. Germline assignment: CDR1 SGHRS and CDR2 YFSETQ.

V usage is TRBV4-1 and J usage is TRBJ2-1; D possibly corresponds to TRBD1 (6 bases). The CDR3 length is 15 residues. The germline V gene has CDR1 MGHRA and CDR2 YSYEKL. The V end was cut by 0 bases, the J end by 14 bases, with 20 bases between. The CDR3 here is CASSQETGYNYRKFF. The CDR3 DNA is TGCGCCAGCAGCCAAGAAACAGGGTACAATTATCGGAAGTTCTTC.

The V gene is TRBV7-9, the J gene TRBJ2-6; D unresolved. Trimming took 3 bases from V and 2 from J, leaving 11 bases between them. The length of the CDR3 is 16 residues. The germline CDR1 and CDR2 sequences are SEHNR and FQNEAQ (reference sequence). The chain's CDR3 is CASSLWAWAGANVLTF. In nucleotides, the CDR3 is TGTGCCAGCAGCTTGTGGGCATGGGCTGGGGCCAACGTCCTGACTTTC.

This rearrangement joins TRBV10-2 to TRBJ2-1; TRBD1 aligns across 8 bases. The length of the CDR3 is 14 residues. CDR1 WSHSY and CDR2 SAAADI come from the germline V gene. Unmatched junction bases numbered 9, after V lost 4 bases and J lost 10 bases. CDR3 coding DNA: TGCGCCAGCAGTGCTGGCAGGGGGCCGGGGGAGCAGTTCTTC. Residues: CASSAGRGPGEQFF.

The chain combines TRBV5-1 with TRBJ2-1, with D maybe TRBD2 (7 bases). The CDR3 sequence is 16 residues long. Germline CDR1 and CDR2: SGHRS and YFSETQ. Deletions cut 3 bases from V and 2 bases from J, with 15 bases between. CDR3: CASSSHRGATYNEQFF. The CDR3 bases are TGCGCCAGCAGCTCCCATCGGGGGGCCACCTACAATGAGCAGTTCTTC. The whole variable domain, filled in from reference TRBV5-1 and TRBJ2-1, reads KAGVTQTPRYLIKTRGQQVTLSCSPISGHRSVSWYQQTPGQGLQFLFEYFSETQRNKGNFPGRFSGRQFSNSRSEMNVSTLELGDSALYLCASSSHRGATYNEQFFGPGTRLTVL.

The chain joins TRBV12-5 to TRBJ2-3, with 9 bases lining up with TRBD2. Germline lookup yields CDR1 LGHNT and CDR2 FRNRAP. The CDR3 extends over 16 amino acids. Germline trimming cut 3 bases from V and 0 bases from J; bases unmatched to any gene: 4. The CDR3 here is CASGFSRGGSTDTQYF. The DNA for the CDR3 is TGTGCTAGTGGTTTTTCGCGGGGGGGTAGCACAGATACGCAGTATTTT.

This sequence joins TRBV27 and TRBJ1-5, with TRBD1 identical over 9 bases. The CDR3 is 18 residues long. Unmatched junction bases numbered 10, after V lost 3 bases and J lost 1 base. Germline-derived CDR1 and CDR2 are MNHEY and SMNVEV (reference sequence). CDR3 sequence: CASSFYGTGSRSNQPQHF. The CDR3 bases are TGTGCCAGCAGTTTTTACGGGACAGGGAGTCGGAGCAATCAGCCCCAGCATTTT.

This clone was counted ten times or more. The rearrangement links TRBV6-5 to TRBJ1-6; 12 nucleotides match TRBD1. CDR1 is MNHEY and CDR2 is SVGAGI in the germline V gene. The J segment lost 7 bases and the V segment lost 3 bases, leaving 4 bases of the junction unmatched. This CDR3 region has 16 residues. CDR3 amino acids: CASSYIGTGGNSPLHF. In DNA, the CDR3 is TGTGCCAGCAGTTATATAGGGACAGGGGGCAATTCACCCCTCCACTTT.

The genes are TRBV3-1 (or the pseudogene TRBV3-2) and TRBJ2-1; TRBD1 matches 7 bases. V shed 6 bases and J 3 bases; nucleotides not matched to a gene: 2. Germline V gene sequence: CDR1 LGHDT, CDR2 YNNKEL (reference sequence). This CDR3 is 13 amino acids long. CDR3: CASSGTDYNEQFF. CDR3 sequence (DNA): TGTGCCAGCAGTGGGACAGACTACAATGAGCAGTTCTTC.

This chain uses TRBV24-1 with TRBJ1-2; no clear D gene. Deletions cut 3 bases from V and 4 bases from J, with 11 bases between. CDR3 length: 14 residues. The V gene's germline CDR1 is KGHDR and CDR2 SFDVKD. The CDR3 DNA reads TGTGCCACCAGTGATAGTGTCAGAAGCTATGGCTACACCTTC. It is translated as CATSDSVRSYGYTF.

The CDR3 reads CATRRGVNTEAFF. For the CDR3, the DNA is TGTGCCACCAGACGGGGGGTGAACACTGAAGCTTTCTTT. This chain joins TRBV24-1 and TRBJ1-1; a possible D gene is TRBD1 (5 bases). The germline V gene encodes CDR1 KGHDR and CDR2 SFDVKD. V lost 7 bases to trimming and J lost 0 bases, with 8 bases between them. This CDR3 has 13 amino acids.

CDR3 nucleotides: TGCGCCAGCAGCTTCGCGACAGGGGCTTACGAGCAGTACTTC. This gives the protein CASSFATGAYEQYF. This chain connects TRBV5-1 to TRBJ2-7; 8 bases map to TRBD1. Germline lookup yields CDR1 SGHRS and CDR2 YFSETQ. V shed 2 bases and J 4 bases; nucleotides not matched to a gene: 5. The CDR3 spans 14 residues.

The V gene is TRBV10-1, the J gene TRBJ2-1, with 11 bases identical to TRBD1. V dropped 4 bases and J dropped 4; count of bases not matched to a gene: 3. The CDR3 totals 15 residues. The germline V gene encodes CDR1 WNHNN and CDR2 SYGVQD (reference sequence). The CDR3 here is CASSGTGGRYNEQFF. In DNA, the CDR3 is TGCGCCAGCAGTGGGACAGGGGGCAGGTACAATGAGCAGTTCTTC.

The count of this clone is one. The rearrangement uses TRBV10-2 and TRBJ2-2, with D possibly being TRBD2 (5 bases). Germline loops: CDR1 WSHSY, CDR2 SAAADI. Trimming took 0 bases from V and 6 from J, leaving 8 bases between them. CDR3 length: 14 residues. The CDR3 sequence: CASSESNGAGELFF. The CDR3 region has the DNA TGCGCCAGCAGTGAGTCGAACGGGGCCGGGGAGCTGTTTTTT.

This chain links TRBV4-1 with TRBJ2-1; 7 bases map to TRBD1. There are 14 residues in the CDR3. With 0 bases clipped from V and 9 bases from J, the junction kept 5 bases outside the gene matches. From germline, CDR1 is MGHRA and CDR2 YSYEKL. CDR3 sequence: CASSQDPGQVEQFF. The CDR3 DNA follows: TGCGCCAGCAGCCAAGACCCCGGACAGGTTGAGCAGTTCTTC.

The CDR3 protein is CAWQAGVNQPQHF. The CDR3 DNA is TGTGCCTGGCAGGCAGGGGTCAATCAGCCCCAGCATTTT. The chain uses TRBV30 and TRBJ1-5, with D tentatively TRBD1 (6 bases). Per the germline V gene, CDR1 is GTSNPN and CDR2 is SVGIG (reference sequence). The V gene lost 5 bases and the J gene lost 3 bases, with 11 bases spanning the gap. The CDR3 runs 13 residues.

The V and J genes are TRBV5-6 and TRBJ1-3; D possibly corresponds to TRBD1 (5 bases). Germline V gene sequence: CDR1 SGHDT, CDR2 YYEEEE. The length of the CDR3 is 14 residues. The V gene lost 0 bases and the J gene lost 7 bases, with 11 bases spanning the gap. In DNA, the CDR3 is TGTGCCAGCAGCTTGGTTTCAGGGCGGAACACCATATATTTT. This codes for CASSLVSGRNTIYF.

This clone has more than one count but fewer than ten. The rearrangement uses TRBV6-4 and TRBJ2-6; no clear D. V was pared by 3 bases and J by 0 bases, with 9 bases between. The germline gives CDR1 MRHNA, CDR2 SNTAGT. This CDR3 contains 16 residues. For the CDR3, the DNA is TGTGCCAGCAGTGATGGGCACCACTCTGGGGCCAACGTCCTGACTTTC. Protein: CASSDGHHSGANVLTF.

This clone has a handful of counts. The CDR3 sequence: CASKGGAFHEQYF. The CDR3, as DNA: TGTGCCAGCAAAGGGGGCGCTTTCCACGAGCAGTACTTC. The V and J genes are TRBV6-5 and TRBJ2-7; 7 bases fit TRBD1. The V segment lost 7 bases and the J segment 5 bases; nucleotides outside the gene matches: 8. This CDR3 has 13 amino acids. CDR1 is MNHEY, CDR2 SVGAGI, per germline.

CDR3 DNA: TGCGCCAGCAGCTCGACTAGCGGGGACTCCTACGAGCAGTACTTC. Amino acids: CASSSTSGDSYEQYF. J is TRBJ2-7 and V is TRBV5-1; 11 bases match TRBD2. Looked up from germline, CDR1 is SGHRS and CDR2 is YFSETQ. V trimming: 3 bases; J trimming: 0 bases; junction bases outside the gene matches: 2. This CDR3 contains 15 residues.

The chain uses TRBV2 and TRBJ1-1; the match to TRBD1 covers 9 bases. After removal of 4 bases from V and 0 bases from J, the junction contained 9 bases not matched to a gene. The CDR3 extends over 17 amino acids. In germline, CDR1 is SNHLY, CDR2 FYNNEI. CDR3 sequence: CASSAQQGAAMNTEAFF. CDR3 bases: TGTGCCAGCAGTGCCCAACAGGGGGCCGCCATGAACACTGAAGCTTTCTTT.

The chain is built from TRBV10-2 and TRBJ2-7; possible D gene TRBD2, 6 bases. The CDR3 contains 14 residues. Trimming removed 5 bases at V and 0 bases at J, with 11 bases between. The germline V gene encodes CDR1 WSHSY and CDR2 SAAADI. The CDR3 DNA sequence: TGCGCCAGCAGTAGCGGGTCTTACTCCTACGAGCAGTACTTC. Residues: CASSSGSYSYEQYF.

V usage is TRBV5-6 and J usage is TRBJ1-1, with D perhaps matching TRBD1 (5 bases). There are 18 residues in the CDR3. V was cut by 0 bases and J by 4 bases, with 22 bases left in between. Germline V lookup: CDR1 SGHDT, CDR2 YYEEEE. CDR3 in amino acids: CASSLVAGGSLLGTEAFF. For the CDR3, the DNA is TGTGCCAGCAGCTTGGTCGCGGGGGGGAGTCTCCTGGGCACTGAAGCTTTCTTT.

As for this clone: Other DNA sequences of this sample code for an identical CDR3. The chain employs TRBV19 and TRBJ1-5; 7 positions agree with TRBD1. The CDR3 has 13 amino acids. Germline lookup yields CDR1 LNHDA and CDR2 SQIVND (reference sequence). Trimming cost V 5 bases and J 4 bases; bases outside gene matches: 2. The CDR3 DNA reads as TGTGCCAGTAGTTACAGGGGTAATCAGCCCCAGCATTTT. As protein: CASSYRGNQPQHF.